A selection of T cell receptor beta chains follows, all from one sample in a study of blood T cell repertoires in COVID-19. The protocol was immunoSEQ multiplex PCR, while the TCRdb copy is restricted to in-frame clones and leaves out a portion. The data contain just under 300,000 clones, around 86% of them singletons. The specimen was peripheral blood. Receptors originate from a man aged 65 to 85 with acute or convalescent COVID-19. Each CDR3 is given with its conserved first and last residue.

cdr3_length j_call v_call cdr3_aa
15 TRBJ1-1 TRBV19 CASSTSETVLPEAFF
14 TRBJ1-2 TRBV28 CASSLSDNRRRYTF
13 TRBJ2-5 TRBV6-5 CASSLDLIGTQYF
15 TRBJ2-1 TRBV5-1 CASSHDRGDYNEQFF
15 TRBJ1-5 TRBV5-6 CASSRGGFGNQPQHF
13 TRBJ2-1 TRBV4-2 CASSQQTINEQFF
14 TRBJ2-1 TRBV5-1 CASSLARTAFEQFF
15 TRBJ1-5 TRBV24-1 CATSDPGQGGQPQHF
13 TRBJ2-7 TRBV7-2 CASSDRSSLEQYF
16 TRBJ1-1 TRBV18 CASSPPGSQGAVEAFF
15 TRBJ1-1 TRBV11-2 CASSLGRTERTEAFF
14 TRBJ2-5 TRBV29-1 CSVELAGEGETQYF
14 TRBJ1-2 TRBV5-4 CASSSQGWDYGYTF
12 TRBJ1-5 TRBV20-1 CSASPRNQPQHF
12 TRBJ1-2 TRBV5-1 CASSAQGEGYTF
13 TRBJ1-4 TRBV30 CAWSVGGNEKLFF
13 TRBJ1-5 TRBV7-2 CASSLQGPQPQHF
14 TRBJ2-1 TRBV18 CASSRGTGSDEQFF
15 TRBJ1-2 TRBV28 CASSPQHGGIYGYTF
15 TRBJ2-5 TRBV28 CASSANRGQRETQYF
15 TRBJ2-7 TRBV18 CASSPGPSGIGEQYF
16 TRBJ1-3 TRBV11-2 CASSLERSFSGNTIYF
16 TRBJ2-3 TRBV4-1 CASSQYGGRRGDTQYF
13 TRBJ2-5 TRBV20-1 CSASRSLTETQYF
15 TRBJ2-2 TRBV30 CAWGAAGGNTGELFF
15 TRBJ2-3 TRBV7-9 CASSYYSGSTDTQYF
14 TRBJ2-3 TRBV29-1 CSVTDRGLGDTQYF
15 TRBJ1-2 TRBV6-5 CASSYRDRGVYGYTF
15 TRBJ1-3 TRBV9 CASSDQGATGNTIYF
15 TRBJ1-1 TRBV20-1 CSASGAGVGNTEAFF
15 TRBJ2-7 TRBV5-1 CASSLGQTDLREQYF
18 TRBJ2-3 TRBV3-1/TRBV3-2 CASSHISSGNEEGDTQYF
17 TRBJ2-3 TRBV6-6 CASSLNRVRASTDTQYF
16 TRBJ2-2 TRBV24-1 CATSAPRPANTGELFF
15 TRBJ2-1 TRBV3-1/TRBV3-2 CASSQPGTGGSEQFF
13 TRBJ2-7 TRBV28 CASSRGQGYEQYF
20 TRBJ2-4 TRBV21-1 CASRIRTGGRQTLAKNIQYF
13 TRBJ1-2 TRBV5-1 CASSLPGNYGYTF
16 TRBJ1-6 TRBV3-1/TRBV3-2 CASSLPGGPLNSPLHF
15 TRBJ1-1 TRBV30 CAWSGYHDGGTEAFF
13 TRBJ1-5 TRBV3-1/TRBV3-2 CASSQGGNQPQHF
14 TRBJ2-3 TRBV19 CASSRQGIADTQYF
15 TRBJ2-2 TRBV11-3 CASSLAGVNTGELFF
18 TRBJ1-3 TRBV19 CATRGSRQINRSGNTIYF
17 TRBJ2-3 TRBV6-2/TRBV6-3 CASSRRNLGLATDTQYF
14 TRBJ2-7 TRBV5-4 CASSLDRGRNEQYF
13 TRBJ1-2 TRBV20-1 CSASGGVNYGYTF
14 TRBJ1-6 TRBV19 CATGQGSYNSPLHF
13 TRBJ2-7 TRBV15 CATSRDLDYEQYF
14 TRBJ2-7 TRBV25-1 CASSDPTRHYEQYF
16 TRBJ1-5 TRBV9 CASSVGPGDSNQPQHF
15 TRBJ2-7 TRBV6-6 CASSAGQGLSYEQYF
14 TRBJ1-2 TRBV6-6 CASSPQGGSGGYTF
13 TRBJ1-2 TRBV10-2 CASNKGADHGYTF